Presented here are 30 T cell receptor beta chains from one specimen sequenced in a study of T-cell memory formation after mild COVID-19. One entry per CDR3 protein, called by TCRdb with MiXCR from the 5' RACE reads. This sample has 280,000 or so distinct CDR3 sequences, with approximately 7.6% found just once. Sequencing was performed on PBMCs or a T cell subset sorted from them (not recorded which). The receptors were sampled from a man younger than 30 who had mild COVID-19 (a few samples of this study predate the infection). Cell type and time point are not known.

The chain employs TRBV27 and TRBJ1-3; D is unclear. Germline values: CDR1 MNHEY, CDR2 SMNVEV (reference sequence). Trimming removed 0 bases from V and 2 bases from J, with 5 bases in between. CDR3 length: 14 residues. The DNA of the CDR3 is TGTGCCAGCAGTTTATCGATAACTGGAAACACCATATATTTT. Translation: CASSLSITGNTIYF.

This clonotype was seen at least ten times. The V call is TRBV5-1, the J call TRBJ2-5, with D possibly matching TRBD1 (6 bases). Trimming took 0 bases from V and 2 from J, leaving 11 bases between them. CDR1 SGHRS and CDR2 YFSETQ come from the germline V gene. The CDR3 is made up of 15 amino acids. The DNA for the CDR3 is TGCGCCAGCAGCTTGGCCACAGGGATTCAAGAGACCCAGTACTTC. It is translated as CASSLATGIQETQYF.

This clonotype was detected a few times. The V gene is TRBV7-9, the J gene TRBJ2-5, with D possibly matching TRBD1 (6 bases). The germline CDR1 and CDR2 sequences are SEHNR and FQNEAQ (reference sequence). This CDR3 region has 14 residues. The germline V and J ends were trimmed by 5 bases and 1 base, with 11 bases remaining between them. CDR3 sequence: CASSMQGFQETQYF. In DNA form, the CDR3 reads TGTGCCAGCAGCATGCAGGGGTTCCAAGAGACCCAGTACTTC. Looking up the rest from reference TRBV7-9 and TRBJ2-5 gives the full variable domain: DTGVSQNPRHKITKRGQNVTFRCDPISEHNRLYWYRQTLGQGPEFLTYFQNEAQLEKSRLLSDRFSAERPKGSFSTLEIQRTEQGDSAMYLCASSMQGFQETQYFGPGTRLLVL.

The V and J genes are TRBV4-3 and TRBJ2-3; no firm D call. V was shortened by 4 bases and J by 4 bases, with 9 bases between the two germline ends. Germline V gene lookup returns CDR1 LGHNA and CDR2 YSLEER. The CDR3 sequence is 13 residues long. CDR3 sequence reads: CASSREGPDTQYF. Written as DNA, the CDR3 is TGCGCCAGCAGCCGGGAAGGGCCAGATACGCAGTATTTT.

The chain joins TRBV24-1 to TRBJ2-1, with D possibly matching TRBD1 (6 bases). The V gene lost 0 bases and the J gene lost 5 bases, with 13 bases spanning the gap. The CDR3 loop spans 16 amino acids. CDR1 and CDR2 (germline): KGHDR, SFDVKD. This chain's CDR3 is CATSDLRVGAHNEQFF. CDR3 nucleotide sequence: TGTGCCACCAGTGATTTGAGGGTGGGGGCCCACAATGAGCAGTTCTTC.

This clonotype occurred a few times. The V call is TRBV7-2, the J call TRBJ2-7; possibly TRBD1 or TRBD2 for D (5 bases each). CDR3 length equals 15 residues. The V gene's germline CDR1 is SGHTA and CDR2 FQGNSA. Between the trimmed V and J ends, which lost 1 base and 0 bases, there was a span of 10 bases. Here the CDR3 DNA reads TGTGCCAGCAGCTTAGGAGGGGCCACCTCCTACGAGCAGTACTTC. Translating gives CASSLGGATSYEQYF.

J is TRBJ1-2 and V is TRBV21-1. TRBV21-1 has pseudogene status. The CDR3 runs to 12 residues. CDR3 loop: CASSNRHLGYTF. For the CDR3, the DNA is TGTGCCAGCAGCAATCGACATTTAGGCTACACCTTC.

This clonotype appeared many times. The CDR3 coding sequence is TGCGCCAGCAGCCAAGAACGACATGAGGGCTACGAGCAGTACGTC. Protein: CASSQERHEGYEQYV. V is TRBV4-1 and J is TRBJ2-7, with a weak D call TRBD2 (5 bases). V shed 0 bases and J shed 3 bases, with 12 bases lying between them. Germline values: CDR1 MGHRA, CDR2 YSYEKL. The CDR3 contains 15 residues.

This clonotype was observed a few times. The chain recombines TRBV10-3 with TRBJ1-1; D remains unclear. The V gene's germline CDR1 is ENHRY and CDR2 SYGVKD. Trimming left V 0 bases short and J 1 base short, with 9 bases between. The CDR3 is 15 residues long. The chain's CDR3 is CAISESGQSNTEAFF. CDR3 DNA sequence: TGTGCCATCAGTGAGTCGGGTCAGTCGAACACTGAAGCTTTCTTT.

This clonotype has ten or more counts. V is TRBV7-2 and J is TRBJ2-5, with 11 bases fitting TRBD1. Germline V CDR1 and CDR2: SGHTA, FQGNSA. The CDR3 extends over 16 amino acids. V lost 5 bases to trimming and J lost 0 bases; unmatched junction nucleotides: 5. The CDR3 sequence is CASSPWTGGYQETQYF. The CDR3 coding sequence is TGTGCCAGCAGCCCCTGGACAGGGGGCTACCAAGAGACCCAGTACTTC. Complete variable domain (other parts from reference TRBV7-2 and TRBJ2-5): GAGVSQSPSNKVTEKGKDVELRCDPISGHTALYWYRQSLGQGLEFLIYFQGNSAPDKSGLPSDRFSAERTGGSVSTLTIQRTQQEDSAVYLCASSPWTGGYQETQYFGPGTRLLVL.

The V call is TRBV4-1, the J call TRBJ2-3; 8 nucleotides align to TRBD1. V shed 4 bases and J 5 bases; nucleotides not matched to a gene: 5. The CDR3 loop spans 14 amino acids. The germline V gene encodes CDR1 MGHRA and CDR2 YSYEKL. The DNA for the CDR3 is TGCGCCAGCAGCCCCCAGGGGGCGGGAGATACGCAGTATTTT. Protein product: CASSPQGAGDTQYF.

This clonotype was observed a handful of times. The CDR3 spells CASSLVLAGGSTSTDTQYF. The CDR3 DNA reads TGTGCCAGCAGCTTGGTCTTAGCGGGGGGTTCCACTAGCACAGATACGCAGTATTTT. This chain uses TRBV5-5 with TRBJ2-3; 10 nucleotides line up with TRBD2. In germline, CDR1 is SGHKS, CDR2 YYEKEE (reference sequence). Trimming removed 0 bases from V and 0 bases from J; junction bases left unmatched: 10. The CDR3 runs to 19 residues. Filled out from reference TRBV5-5 and TRBJ2-3, the complete variable domain reads DAGVTQSPTHLIKTRGQQVTLRCSPISGHKSVSWYQQVLGQGPQFIFQYYEKEERGRGNFPDRFSARQFPNYSSELNVNALLLGDSALYLCASSLVLAGGSTSTDTQYFGPGTRLTVL.

This clonotype came up many times. V and J are TRBV4-2 and TRBJ2-7; possibly TRBD2 for D (5 bases). The V end lost 0 bases, the J end lost 3 bases, and 15 bases lay between the germline ends. The germline V gene has CDR1 LGHNA and CDR2 YNFKEQ. The CDR3 consists of 16 residues. Here the CDR3 reads CASSQDLRTSLYEQYF. Written as DNA, the CDR3 is TGTGCCAGCAGCCAAGATCTGAGGACTTCTCTCTACGAGCAGTACTTC.

This chain links TRBV12-3 or TRBV12-4 with TRBJ2-2; a possible D gene is TRBD1 (6 bases). The CDR3 extends over 15 amino acids. Trimming took off 6 bases at V and 5 bases at J, with 16 bases between the two ends. The chain's CDR3 is CASSPQGSWTGELFF. In DNA form, the CDR3 reads TGTGCCAGCAGCCCCCAGGGGAGCTGGACCGGGGAGCTGTTTTTT.

This clonotype appeared a few times. V is TRBV7-2 and J is TRBJ1-6, with a possible D match to TRBD1 (6 bases). V was pared by 5 bases and J by 3 bases, with 8 bases between. Germline V CDR1 and CDR2: SGHTA, FQGNSA. This CDR3 has 14 amino acids. The CDR3 sequence: CASSRTDYNSPLHF. The CDR3 DNA follows: TGTGCCAGCAGCCGGACAGACTATAATTCACCCCTCCACTTT.

This clonotype was recorded at least ten times. The chain links TRBV12-3 or TRBV12-4 to TRBJ2-1; 14 nucleotides match TRBD2. V trimming: 8 bases; J trimming: 7 bases; junction bases outside the gene matches: 19. The CDR3 is 19 residues long. The CDR3 bases are TGTGCCAGCTCAATTGGGGGACTAGCGGGGGCCCGGACTGGGAATGAGCAGTTCTTC. Translated: CASSIGGLAGARTGNEQFF.

The rearrangement joins TRBV7-9 to TRBJ1-1, with 9 bases lining up with TRBD1. The junction had 0 bases not matched to a gene; V was cut back by 7 bases and J by 0 bases. This CDR3 has 13 amino acids. CDR1 and CDR2 (germline): SEHNR, FQNEAQ (reference sequence). CDR3 protein: CASNRGLNTEAFF. Here the CDR3 DNA reads TGTGCCAGCAACAGGGGGCTGAACACTGAAGCTTTCTTT.

This chain uses TRBV27 with TRBJ2-3, with a weak D call TRBD1 (5 bases). The CDR3 extends over 15 amino acids. From germline, CDR1 is MNHEY and CDR2 SMNVEV (reference sequence). V gave up 5 bases and J gave up 3 bases, with 15 bases separating them. The CDR3 here is CASSVLTQGTDTQYF. The CDR3 coding sequence is TGTGCCAGCAGTGTTCTAACCCAGGGAACAGATACGCAGTATTTT.

CDR3 region: CASSVEAKNIQYF. The CDR3, as DNA: TGTGCCAGCAGTGTCGAAGCCAAAAACATTCAGTACTTC. V and J are TRBV6-2 or TRBV6-3 and TRBJ2-4; unclear D gene. Per the germline V gene, CDR1 is MNHEY and CDR2 is SVGEGT. This CDR3 has 13 amino acids. Trimming stripped 5 bases from V and 0 bases from J, with 5 bases between.

This chain uses TRBV9 with TRBJ2-5; D is uncertain. The CDR3 consists of 14 residues. Germline V CDR1 and CDR2: SGDLS, YYNGEE. The V gene lost 2 bases and the J gene lost 5 bases, with 13 bases spanning the gap. The CDR3 DNA follows: TGTGCCAGCAGCGTCGGCAACTTAAGGGAGACCCAGTACTTC. It codes for CASSVGNLRETQYF.

This clonotype appeared many times. This rearrangement joins TRBV4-3 to TRBJ2-5; TRBD2 matches 7 bases. Trimming at V came to 5 bases and at J to 2 bases, leaving 17 bases not matched to a gene. This CDR3 contains 18 residues. CDR1 and CDR2 from the germline V gene are LGHNA and YSLEER. The CDR3 bases are TGCGCCAGCAGCGAAAAGCGGGGAGTCAGATCCTCTCAAGAGACCCAGTACTTC. Its protein product is CASSEKRGVRSSQETQYF.

This clonotype was detected a few times. The chain uses TRBV10-3 and TRBJ2-3; D may match TRBD1 or TRBD2 (5 bases each). This CDR3 is 15 amino acids long. From germline, CDR1 is ENHRY and CDR2 SYGVKD. The ends were cut back, 6 bases at V and 2 bases at J, with 15 bases in the middle. CDR3: CAIRKPGRLTDTQYF. The CDR3 DNA reads as TGTGCCATCAGAAAACCGGGACGGCTCACAGATACGCAGTATTTT.

This clonotype was observed many times. The genes are TRBV12-3 or TRBV12-4 and TRBJ1-1; no firm D call. The V and J ends lost 7 bases and 0 bases respectively, with 3 bases between them. The CDR3 is 11 residues long. CDR3 sequence (DNA): TGTGCCAGCATGGTGAACACTGAAGCTTTCTTT. It specifies CASMVNTEAFF.

This clonotype has a handful of counts. CDR3 DNA: TGTGCCACCAGCAGAGATTTAGCGAGCGATGAGCAGTTCTTC. Protein: CATSRDLASDEQFF. The V call is TRBV15, the J call TRBJ2-1; tentative D call: TRBD2 (5 bases). This CDR3 has 14 amino acids. Germline loops: CDR1 LNHNV, CDR2 YYDKDF (reference sequence). V lost 0 bases to trimming and J lost 8 bases, with 11 bases between them.

This clonotype was detected only a few times. The V and J genes are TRBV7-2 and TRBJ1-5; D is perhaps TRBD1 (5 bases). V lost 5 bases to trimming and J lost 7 bases, with 18 bases between them. Germline-derived CDR1 and CDR2 are SGHTA and FQGNSA. This CDR3 region has 15 residues. The CDR3 coding sequence is TGTGCCAGCAGCGCAAGGGGCCAACTCCCCCAGCCCCAGCATTTT. Its protein product is CASSARGQLPQPQHF. The complete variable domain, with remaining parts taken from reference TRBV7-2 and TRBJ1-5, reads GAGVSQSPSNKVTEKGKDVELRCDPISGHTALYWYRQSLGQGLEFLIYFQGNSAPDKSGLPSDRFSAERTGGSVSTLTIQRTQQEDSAVYLCASSARGQLPQPQHFGDGTRLSIL.

This rearrangement joins TRBV14 to TRBJ1-1; 7 positions agree with TRBD1. V shed 4 bases and J 4 bases; nucleotides not matched to a gene: 9. Germline-derived CDR1 and CDR2 are SGHDN and FVKESK. This CDR3 has 15 residues. This CDR3 is CASSRTGALSTEAFF. In DNA, the CDR3 is TGTGCCAGCAGCCGCACAGGGGCGTTGAGCACTGAAGCTTTCTTT.

The CDR3 loop reads CASSYESQETQYF. CDR3 sequence (DNA): TGTGCCAGCAGTTATGAGAGCCAAGAGACCCAGTACTTC. The chain joins TRBV6-2 or TRBV6-3 to TRBJ2-5; D gene ambiguous. CDR1 is MNHEY, CDR2 SVGEGT, per germline. The CDR3 runs to 13 residues. V shed 3 bases and J shed 1 base, with 6 bases lying between them.

This clonotype occurred a few times. The chain has TRBV18 and TRBJ1-2, with D possibly being TRBD1 (5 bases). The V gene's germline CDR1 is KGHSH and CDR2 LQKENI. This CDR3 is 15 amino acids long. With 0 bases removed from V and 3 bases from J, the gap between germline ends came to 11 bases. The CDR3 region is CASSPPGDLDYGYTF. CDR3 DNA: TGTGCCAGCTCACCACCGGGGGATTTGGACTATGGCTACACCTTC.

This clonotype has just one count. The rearrangement uses TRBV10-3 and TRBJ2-7; 7 bases are shared with TRBD2. The V segment lost 0 bases and the J segment 5 bases; nucleotides outside the gene matches: 13. The CDR3 has 17 residues. Germline V gene lookup returns CDR1 ENHRY and CDR2 SYGVKD. The CDR3 DNA reads as TGTGCCATCAGTGAGTCGGTTGGCCCAGGACTAGGGCACGAGCAGTACTTC. Translated: CAISESVGPGLGHEQYF.

The table lists this clonotype with many counts. The V and J genes are TRBV5-1 and TRBJ1-2; D is ambiguous. This CDR3 has 11 residues. Trimming stripped 6 bases from V and 8 bases from J, with 11 bases between. Per the germline V gene, CDR1 is SGHRS and CDR2 is YFSETQ. Here the CDR3 DNA reads TGCGCCAGCACGACGGCCTCAGGCTACACCTTC. Amino acid sequence: CASTTASGYTF.